The 14 T cell receptor beta chains below all came from one sample that was sequenced in a study of blood T cells in healthy people across ages. Primed by a sample-barcoded 5' primer and a J-beta primer mix, a second PCR proceeded for about 7 to 11 cycles. Each CDR3 protein is one row after TCRdb ran MiXCR on the 5' RACE reads. The table shows 1.5 million to 2 million distinct CDR3 sequences, with 30% to 35% occurring only once. Material: blood. These receptors all come from a woman in her thirties in good health.

This clonotype was observed a single time. The gene calls are TRBV5-1 and TRBJ2-1, with 10 nucleotides matching TRBD2. V gave up 5 bases and J gave up 6 bases; unmatched junction bases: 8. The germline V gene has CDR1 SGHRS and CDR2 YFSETQ. The CDR3 is 15 residues long. The CDR3 DNA reads TGCGCCAGCAGGCAAGGGACTAGCGTCATCAATGAGCAGTTCTTC. Translation: CASRQGTSVINEQFF.

The rearrangement joins TRBV3-1 to TRBJ1-2; D unclear. The V end lost 1 base, the J end lost 7 bases, and 13 bases lay between the germline ends. In germline, CDR1 is LGHDT, CDR2 YNNKEL (reference sequence). The CDR3 consists of 14 residues. The CDR3 loop is CASSQAGGGRGYTF. CDR3 bases: TGTGCCAGCAGCCAAGCCGGCGGCGGCCGTGGCTACACCTTC.

CDR3 sequence (DNA): TGTGCCAGCAGTTACTCCAGGGGGCTTACCGGGGAGCTGTTTTTT. This codes for CASSYSRGLTGELFF. The gene calls are TRBV6-5 and TRBJ2-2; 8 nucleotides align to TRBD1. Per germline, CDR1 MNHEY and CDR2 SVGAGI. V gave up 0 bases and J gave up 5 bases; unmatched junction bases: 2. This CDR3 region has 15 residues.

Concerning this clonotype itself: Compared with germline, one end of the junction differs, possibly owing to a read error. V usage is TRBV6-1 and J usage is TRBJ2-3, with D perhaps TRBD1 or TRBD2 (6 bases each). Per the germline V gene, CDR1 is MNHNS and CDR2 is SASEGT. The CDR3 runs to 16 residues. The CDR3 DNA follows: TGTGCCAGCAGTGAAGCGTGGGGGGCCGGCACAGAAACGCAGTATTTT. Its protein product is CASSEAWGAGTETQYF.

The chain has TRBV30 and TRBJ2-7; 9 nucleotides match TRBD1. CDR1 is GTSNPN and CDR2 is SVGIG in the germline V gene (reference sequence). The CDR3 length is 14 residues. J was trimmed by 2 bases and V by 4 bases; bases with no gene match: 6. The CDR3 nucleotides read TGTGCCTGGAAGGCCGGGACAGGGCCCTACGAGCAGTACTTC. Translated: CAWKAGTGPYEQYF.

About this clonotype: One end of the junction does not line up with germline, which may come from a read error. The rearrangement joins TRBV6-1 to TRBJ2-3; TRBD2 matches at 7 bases. CDR1 and CDR2 from the germline V gene are MNHNS and SASEGT. This CDR3 spans 15 amino acids. The CDR3 DNA is TGTGCCGGCAGCCAGGGCGGGGGAAGGTCGGATACGCAGTATTTT. Translation gives CAGSQGGGRSDTQYF.

The chain couples TRBV12-3 or TRBV12-4 to TRBJ2-5; 7 bases match TRBD2. CDR3 size: 14 residues. V lost 6 bases and J lost 5; bases outside the gene matches: 9. DNA of the CDR3: TGTGCCAGCAGCTACGGACTAGTTGGGGAGACCCAGTACTTC. It translates to CASSYGLVGETQYF.

The chain employs TRBV29-1 and TRBJ2-1, with TRBD2 matching over 8 bases. J gave up 0 bases and V 4 bases, and 14 bases lay outside the gene matches. The CDR3 loop spans 18 amino acids. CDR1 is SQVTM, CDR2 ANQGSEA, per germline. The chain's CDR3 is CSVAKSGGGISSYNEQFF. CDR3 bases: TGCAGCGTTGCGAAGTCCGGGGGGGGGATTAGCTCCTACAATGAGCAGTTCTTC.

The V and J genes are TRBV12-3 or TRBV12-4 and TRBJ2-7; D perhaps matches TRBD1 (6 bases). V shed 6 bases and J shed 5 bases, with 17 bases lying between them. CDR3 length equals 14 residues. CDR3 bases: TGTGCCAGCAGCCTAGGGGGACCCCAAGACGAGCAGTACTTC. It translates to CASSLGGPQDEQYF.

The chain uses TRBV5-1 and TRBJ1-1; no definite D call. This CDR3 is 15 amino acids long. V lost 1 base, J lost 2 bases, and 12 bases lay in between. From germline, CDR1 is SGHRS and CDR2 YFSETQ. In DNA form, the CDR3 reads TGCGCCAGCAGCTTGCTTGGGCCCCCTAACACTGAAGCTTTCTTT. Protein product: CASSLLGPPNTEAFF.

The V and J genes are TRBV9 and TRBJ2-1, with 11 nucleotides matching TRBD2. The CDR3 sequence is 20 residues long. CDR1 is SGDLS and CDR2 is YYNGEE in the germline V gene. Trimming at V came to 4 bases and at J to 0 bases, leaving 15 bases not matched to a gene. The CDR3 nucleotides read TGTGCCAGCAGCCCAGAACCTAGCGGGGGGTTTATGAGCTCCTACAATGAGCAGTTCTTC. It encodes CASSPEPSGGFMSSYNEQFF.

This clonotype was counted a few times. The V call is TRBV20-1, the J call TRBJ2-3, with 8 positions matching TRBD2. Germline V CDR1 and CDR2: DFQATT, SNEGSKA (reference sequence). The CDR3 is made up of 13 amino acids. This CDR3 is CRGTRSSTDTQYF. CDR3 nucleotides: TGCAGAGGGACTAGATCTAGCACAGATACGCAGTATTTT.

J is TRBJ1-2 and V is TRBV3-1; D is unclear. CDR1 LGHDT and CDR2 YNNKEL come from the germline V gene (reference sequence). Between the trimmed V and J ends, which lost 4 bases and 8 bases, there was a span of 17 bases. The CDR3 is made up of 14 amino acids. The CDR3 DNA reads as TGTGCCAGCAGCCTCAGAGGGCCCGGAGGGGGCTACACCTTC. Translation gives CASSLRGPGGGYTF.

J is TRBJ1-2 and V is TRBV2, with D possibly TRBD1 on 6 matching bases. V was clipped by 6 bases and J by 5 bases, with 13 bases between them. Germline V gene data show CDR1 as SNHLY and CDR2 as FYNNEI. The CDR3 length is 13 residues. CDR3 bases: TGTGCCAGCAGGGAACAGGGTTGGTATGGCTACACCTTC. Translation gives CASREQGWYGYTF.